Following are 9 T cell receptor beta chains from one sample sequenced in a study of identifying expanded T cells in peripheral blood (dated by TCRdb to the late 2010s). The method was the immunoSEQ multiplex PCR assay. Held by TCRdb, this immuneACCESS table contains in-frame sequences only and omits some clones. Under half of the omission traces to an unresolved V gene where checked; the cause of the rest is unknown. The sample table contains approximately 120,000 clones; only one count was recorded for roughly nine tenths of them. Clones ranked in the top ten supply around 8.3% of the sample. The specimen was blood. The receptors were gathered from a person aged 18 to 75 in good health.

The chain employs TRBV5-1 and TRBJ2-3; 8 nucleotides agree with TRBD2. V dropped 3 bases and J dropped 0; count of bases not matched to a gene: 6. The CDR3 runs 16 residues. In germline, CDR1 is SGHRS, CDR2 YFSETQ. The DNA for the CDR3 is TGCGCCAGCAGCTACCTGTCTAGCGGGAGCACAGATACGCAGTATTTT. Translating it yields CASSYLSSGSTDTQYF.

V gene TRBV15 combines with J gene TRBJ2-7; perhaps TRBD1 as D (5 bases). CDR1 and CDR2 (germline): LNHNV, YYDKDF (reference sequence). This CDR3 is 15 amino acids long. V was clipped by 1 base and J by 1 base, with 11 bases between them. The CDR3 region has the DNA TGTGCCACCAGCAGAGGACAGATCGATTCCTACGAGCAGTACTTC. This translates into CATSRGQIDSYEQYF.

CDR3 sequence: CASSLLGTSEGEQFF. For the CDR3, the DNA is TGTGCCAGCAGCTTATTAGGGACTAGCGAGGGAGAGCAGTTCTTC. The chain couples TRBV7-9 to TRBJ2-1, with 10 positions matching TRBD2. The CDR3 loop spans 15 amino acids. CDR1 and CDR2 from the germline V gene are SEHNR and FQNEAQ (reference sequence). Trimming cost V 2 bases and J 10 bases; bases outside gene matches: 8. Drawing the rest from reference TRBV7-9 and TRBJ2-1, the complete variable domain is DTGVSQNPRHKITKRGQNVTFRCDPISEHNRLYWYRQTLGQGPEFLTYFQNEAQLEKSRLLSDRFSAERPKGSFSTLEIQRTEQGDSAMYLCASSLLGTSEGEQFFGPGTRLTVL.

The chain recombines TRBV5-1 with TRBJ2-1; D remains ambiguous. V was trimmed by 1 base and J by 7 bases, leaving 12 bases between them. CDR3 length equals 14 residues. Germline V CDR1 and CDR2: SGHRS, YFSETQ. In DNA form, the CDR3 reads TGCGCCAGCAGCTTGAGGCAGGCATTTAATGAGCAGTTCTTC. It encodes CASSLRQAFNEQFF.

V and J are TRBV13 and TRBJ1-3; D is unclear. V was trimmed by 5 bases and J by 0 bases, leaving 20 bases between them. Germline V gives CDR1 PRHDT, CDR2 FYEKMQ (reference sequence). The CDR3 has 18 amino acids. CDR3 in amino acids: CASSRRSDLSISGNTIYF. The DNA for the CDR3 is TGTGCCAGCAGCAGACGATCCGACCTCTCTATCTCTGGAAACACCATATATTTT.

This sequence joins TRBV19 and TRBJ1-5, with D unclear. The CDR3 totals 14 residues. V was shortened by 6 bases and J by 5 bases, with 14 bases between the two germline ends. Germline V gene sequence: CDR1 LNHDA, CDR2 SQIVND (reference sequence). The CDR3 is CASRPDTTHQPQHF. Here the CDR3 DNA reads TGTGCCAGTAGACCAGACACTACCCATCAGCCCCAGCATTTT.

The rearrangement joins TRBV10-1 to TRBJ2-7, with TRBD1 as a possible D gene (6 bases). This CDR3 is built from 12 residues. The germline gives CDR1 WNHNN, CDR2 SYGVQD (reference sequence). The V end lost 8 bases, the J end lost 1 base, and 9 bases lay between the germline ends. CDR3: CASGDRSYEQYF. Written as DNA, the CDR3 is TGCGCCAGCGGCGACAGGTCCTACGAGCAGTACTTC.

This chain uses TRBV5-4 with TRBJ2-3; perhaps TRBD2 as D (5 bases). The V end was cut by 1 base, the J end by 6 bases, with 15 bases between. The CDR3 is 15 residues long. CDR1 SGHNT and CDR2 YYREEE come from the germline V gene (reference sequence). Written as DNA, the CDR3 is TGTGCCAGCAGCTTGTTTCGCGGGCCCTTGGATACGCAGTATTTT. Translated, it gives CASSLFRGPLDTQYF. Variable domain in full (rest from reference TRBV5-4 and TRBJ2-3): ETGVTQSPTHLIKTRGQQVTLRCSSQSGHNTVSWYQQALGQGPQFIFQYYREEENGRGNFPPRFSGLQFPNYSSELNVNALELDDSALYLCASSLFRGPLDTQYFGPGTRLTVL.

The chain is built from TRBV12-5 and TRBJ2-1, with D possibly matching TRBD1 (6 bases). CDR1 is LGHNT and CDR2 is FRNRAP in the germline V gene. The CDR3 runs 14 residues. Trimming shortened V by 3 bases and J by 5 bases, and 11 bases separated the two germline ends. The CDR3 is CASGFMTGHNEQFF. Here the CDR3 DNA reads TGTGCTAGTGGTTTCATGACAGGACACAATGAGCAGTTCTTC. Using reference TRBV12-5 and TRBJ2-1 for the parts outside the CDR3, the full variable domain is DARVTQTPRHKVTEMGQEVTMRCQPILGHNTVFWYRQTMMQGLELLAYFRNRAPLDDSGMPKDRFSAEMPDATLATLKIQPSEPRDSAVYFCASGFMTGHNEQFFGPGTRLTVL.